This is a list of T cell receptor beta chains from one sample in a study of blood T cell repertoires in COVID-19. Clones were sequenced by immunoSEQ multiplex PCR, and TCRdb holds only the in-frame ones, with some missing. The sample carries 220,000 or so clones, 70% to 85% recorded once. The sequencing input was PBMCs or T cells enriched from blood (not recorded which). The receptors derive from a woman in her thirties or forties with acute COVID-19. Both conserved end residues are part of each CDR3. Each record gives: clone size, D gene, V gene, J gene, CDR3 DNA, CDR3 protein. D genes are given only for firm matches. Rows may omit the clone size; those that give it use once, few, many or a size class.

>.|TRBD2|TRBV19|TRBJ2-1
TGTGCCAGTAGTATTTTTAGCGGGAGGGAATATCACAATGAGCAGTTCTTC
CASSIFSGREYHNEQFF
>.|.|TRBV27|TRBJ1-1
TGTGCCAGCAGTTTCGGGGGGACATCTGAAGCTTTCTTT
CASSFGGTSEAFF
>.|TRBD2|TRBV11-2|TRBJ2-3
TGTGCCAGCAGCTCTCGAGCGGGGGGGCGTAGCACAGATACGCAGTATTTT
CASSSRAGGRSTDTQYF
>.|TRBD1|TRBV6-1|TRBJ2-3
TGTGCCAGCAGTGAACTCACGGGACAGGGTGCAGATACGCAGTATTTT
CASSELTGQGADTQYF
>.|TRBD1|TRBV19|TRBJ1-3
TGTGCCAGTAGTCGATTCGGAACAGGGGGGAGCCTCTCTGGAAACACCATATATTTT
CASSRFGTGGSLSGNTIYF
>.|.|TRBV14|TRBJ1-5
TGTGCCAGCAGCCAAGATATTAATCAGCCCCAGCATTTT
CASSQDINQPQHF
>.|.|TRBV11-3|TRBJ2-2
TGTGCCAGCAGCTCCTACACCGGGGAGCTGTTTTTT
CASSSYTGELFF
>.|TRBD1|TRBV30|TRBJ1-4
TGTGCCTGGAGTGTATTCGGGACAGACCCTAATGAAAAACTGTTTTTT
CAWSVFGTDPNEKLFF
>.|TRBD1|TRBV10-3|TRBJ1-4
TGTGCCATCAGGGACAGGGAGAATGAAAAACTGTTTTTT
CAIRDRENEKLFF
>.|.|TRBV27|TRBJ1-5
TGTGCCAGCGGGGAGGGTAGGAATCAGCCCCAGCATTTT
CASGEGRNQPQHF
>few|TRBD1|TRBV7-2|TRBJ1-2
TGTGCCAGCAGCTTGGACAGGGGGTATGGCTACACCTTC
CASSLDRGYGYTF
>.|TRBD1|TRBV5-1|TRBJ1-1
TGCGCCAGCAGCGCCTGGACAGGGGAGACTGAAGCTTTCTTT
CASSAWTGETEAFF
>.|TRBD2|TRBV7-2|TRBJ2-1
TGTGCCAGCAGCTTAGCCGGGGGAAGGACTAGTCGGGTGAATGAGCAGTTCTTC
CASSLAGGRTSRVNEQFF
>.|TRBD2|TRBV28|TRBJ2-2
TGTGCCAGCAGTTTAGTGACCAGCGGGAGGATGGTTGCCGCGAAGGAGCTGTTTTTT
CASSLVTSGRMVAAKELFF
>.|.|TRBV27|TRBJ2-1
TGTGCCAGCAGTTTAATCGGCAGGGAAAACAATGAGCAGTTCTTC
CASSLIGRENNEQFF
>.|.|TRBV4-3|TRBJ1-2
TGCGCCAGCAGCCAAGATAGTGGGGGGACGGCTGTCTATGGCTACACCTTC
CASSQDSGGTAVYGYTF
>.|TRBD1|TRBV5-1|TRBJ1-2
TGCGCCAGCAGCCGGGAATCAACAGGGGACTATGGCTACACCTTC
CASSRESTGDYGYTF
>.|TRBD2|TRBV27|TRBJ2-5
TGTGCCAGCAGTTCGGGACTAGCGGGAGCAGAGACCCAGTACTTC
CASSSGLAGAETQYF
>.|TRBD2|TRBV28|TRBJ2-1
TGTGCCAGCAGTTTACGGACTAGCCGCCAATACGAGCAGTTCTTC
CASSLRTSRQYEQFF
>once|TRBD2|TRBV4-1|TRBJ2-2
TGCGCCAGCAGCCTAATGGGGGGGGACTACACCGGGGAGCTGTTTTTT
CASSLMGGDYTGELFF
>.|TRBD2|TRBV20-1|TRBJ2-7
TGCAGTGCTAGTTTACTAGCGGGGGCCCTTGGGTACTTC
CSASLLAGALGYF
>few|TRBD2|TRBV4-3|TRBJ2-5
TGCGCCAGCAGCCAACAGCGGGGGGGCCAAGAGACCCAGTACTTC
CASSQQRGGQETQYF
>.|TRBD2|TRBV7-3|TRBJ2-1
TGTGCCAGCAGCTTAAATAGCGGGGGGGCTTACAATGAGCAGTTCTTC
CASSLNSGGAYNEQFF
>.|TRBD2|TRBV11-2|TRBJ2-5
TGTGCCAGCAGCTTCGGACTAGAAGAGACCCAGTACTTC
CASSFGLEETQYF
>.|TRBD2|TRBV30|TRBJ2-7
TGTGCCTGGAGTACTAGCGTCTACGAGCAGTACTTC
CAWSTSVYEQYF
>.|.|TRBV6-4|TRBJ1-5
TGTGCCAGCAGTCCCACATGGGGGCAAGATCAGCCCCAGCATTTT
CASSPTWGQDQPQHF
>.|TRBD2|TRBV28|TRBJ2-1
TGTGCCAGCAGTCCGGGACTAGCGGGAGTGGGTGAGCAGTTCTTC
CASSPGLAGVGEQFF
>.|.|TRBV28|TRBJ2-1
TGTGCCAGCAGCATGATGGGGGCCCCAAACAATGAGCAGTTCTTC
CASSMMGAPNNEQFF
>.|TRBD2|TRBV10-3|TRBJ2-1
TGTGCCATCAGTGAACCTCCGCTAGCGGGAGTCGACAATGAGCAGTTCTTC
CAISEPPLAGVDNEQFF
>.|TRBD1|TRBV19|TRBJ1-5
TGTGCCAGCTCAGACAGGGATATCAATCAGCCCCAGCATTTT
CASSDRDINQPQHF
>.|.|TRBV29-1|TRBJ2-3
TGCAGCGCTAGGACAGCGGACACAGATACGCAGTATTTT
CSARTADTDTQYF
>few|.|TRBV24-1|TRBJ1-1
TGTGCCACCGCAGGGTTGGACACTGAAGCTTTCTTT
CATAGLDTEAFF
>.|TRBD1|TRBV7-8|TRBJ2-7
TGTGCCAGCAGCTTAGCACCCTCCAGGGGGCTCAACGAGCAGTACTTC
CASSLAPSRGLNEQYF
>.|.|TRBV19|TRBJ2-3
TGTGCCAGTATCCCCAGCGGGCGCACAGATACGCAGTATTTT
CASIPSGRTDTQYF
>.|.|TRBV3-1/TRBV3-2|TRBJ1-6
TGTGCCAGCAGCCTCTCGAGGGAGTCACCCCTCCACTTT
CASSLSRESPLHF
>few|.|TRBV5-6|TRBJ1-2
TGTGCCAGCAGCTACAGGCGGACTGGCTACACCTTC
CASSYRRTGYTF
>.|.|TRBV28|TRBJ2-7
TGTGCCAGCAGTTTTCAGGGCTCCTACGAGCAGTACTTC
CASSFQGSYEQYF
>.|TRBD1|TRBV5-6|TRBJ1-2
TGTGCCAGCAGCGAACGGACAGGGGCCCGCTATGGCTACACCTTC
CASSERTGARYGYTF
>.|.|TRBV21-1|TRBJ1-4
TGTGCCAGCAGCAAAGTTTCCGGACAGGGGGCCATTCTCACCAATGAAAAACTGTTTTTT
CASSKVSGQGAILTNEKLFF
>.|.|TRBV20-1|TRBJ2-7
TGCAGTGCTAGTCTGCCCCCACTACGGTACTTC
CSASLPPLRYF
>.|TRBD1|TRBV5-1|TRBJ2-2
TGCGCCAGCAGCTCGCGGACAGGGGGCGTTCGAATAGCCGGGGAGCTGTTTTTT
CASSSRTGGVRIAGELFF
>.|.|TRBV20-1|TRBJ2-1
TGCAGTGCTATTGACGGTAGCTCCTACAATGAGCAGTTCTTC
CSAIDGSSYNEQFF
>.|.|TRBV10-3|TRBJ1-2
TGTGCCGCCCGCGACAGGAGCTATGGCTACACCTTC
CAARDRSYGYTF
>.|.|TRBV7-2|TRBJ1-2
TGTGCCAGCAGCCAACGGGGGAGTCTTAGCTATGGCTACACCTTC
CASSQRGSLSYGYTF
>.|.|TRBV28|TRBJ2-2
TGTGCCAGCAGGATCCAGGGGTGGACCGGGGAGCTGTTTTTT
CASRIQGWTGELFF
>.|TRBD2|TRBV9|TRBJ2-5
TGTGCCAGCAGCCGTTCCGGACTAGCGGGGCAAGAGACCCAGTACTTC
CASSRSGLAGQETQYF
>.|.|TRBV19|TRBJ1-3
TGTGCCAGCGGGACACTCTCTGGAAACACCATATATTTT
CASGTLSGNTIYF
>.|.|TRBV5-1|TRBJ1-6
TGCGCCAGCAGCTTGGGAACAGGGCAAGATTCACCCCTCCACTTT
CASSLGTGQDSPLHF
>.|TRBD1|TRBV7-2|TRBJ1-2
TGTGCCAGCAGCCTGGACAGGGGGAACTATGGCTACACCTTC
CASSLDRGNYGYTF
>.|.|TRBV27|TRBJ1-3
TGTGCCAGCAGTTCGCCCGGCTCTGGAAACACCATATATTTT
CASSSPGSGNTIYF